This entry lists 3 T cell receptor beta chains sequenced from one sample in a study of cytomegalovirus exposure and HLA in healthy donors. PCR amplification relied on 60 Vbeta primers (plus 13 Jbeta primers). The method was immunoSEQ multiplex PCR; TCRdb's version includes in-frame clones alone and lacks a portion of them. The sample records about 140,000 clones, roughly 86% being singletons. Sequencing input: PBMCs. The receptors here all came from a woman between 40 and 55 years old in good health and CMV-seronegative.

The V call is TRBV5-1, the J call TRBJ2-1; D might be TRBD2 (7 bases). Germline CDR1 and CDR2: SGHRS and YFSETQ. The V end was cut by 4 bases, the J end by 0 bases, with 14 bases between. This CDR3 region has 16 residues. CDR3 DNA sequence: TGCGCCAGCAGCGGAGGGGGGGGTAGCTCCTACAATGAGCAGTTCTTC. Protein: CASSGGGGSSYNEQFF.

The chain combines TRBV6-5 with TRBJ2-5, with 8 bases identical to TRBD1. Germline assignment: CDR1 MNHEY and CDR2 SVGAGI. The CDR3 loop spans 14 amino acids. V lost 6 bases and J lost 3; bases outside the gene matches: 6. The chain's CDR3 is CASRTGQGEETQYF. The CDR3 nucleotides read TGTGCCAGCAGGACCGGACAGGGAGAAGAGACCCAGTACTTC.

The chain uses TRBV5-1 and TRBJ2-1; 10 bases agree with TRBD2. This CDR3 comprises 14 residues. V shed 0 bases and J 7 bases; nucleotides not matched to a gene: 1. CDR1 is SGHRS, CDR2 YFSETQ, per germline. This CDR3 reads CASSLGTSGNEQFF. In DNA form, the CDR3 reads TGCGCCAGCAGCTTGGGGACTAGCGGTAATGAGCAGTTCTTC.